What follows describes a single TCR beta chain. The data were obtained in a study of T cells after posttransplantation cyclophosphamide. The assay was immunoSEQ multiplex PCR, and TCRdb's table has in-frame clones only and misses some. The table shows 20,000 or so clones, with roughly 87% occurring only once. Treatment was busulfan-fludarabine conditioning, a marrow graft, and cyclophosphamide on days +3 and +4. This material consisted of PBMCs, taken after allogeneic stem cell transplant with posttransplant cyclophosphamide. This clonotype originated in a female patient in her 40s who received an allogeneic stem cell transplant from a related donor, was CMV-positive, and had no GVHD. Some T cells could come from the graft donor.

In DNA, the CDR3 is TGCAGCGCTGGCGGCAAAAATAACTATGGCTACACCTTC. Translated, it gives CSAGGKNNYGYTF. The chain is built from TRBV29-1 and TRBJ1-2; D is uncertain. Trimming left V 7 bases short and J 1 base short, with 13 bases between. The CDR3 covers 13 residues. Germline V gives CDR1 SQVTM, CDR2 ANQGSEA.